This T cell receptor beta chain came from a study of blood T cell repertoires in COVID-19. Across the study: From the United States, Italy and Spain came samples of acute and convalescent COVID-19. Sources were T cells, B-cell-depleted T cells, or PBMCs; the material itself was cDNA or gDNA.

CDR3 size: 16 residues. V gave up 4 bases and J gave up 2 bases; unmatched junction bases: 7. Germline V CDR1 and CDR2: MNHEY, SVGAGI. In the original workflow: Estimation of nucleated cell counts relied on the amplification of reference gene primers. TCRdb's copy holds only in-frame clones and misses some; the assay was immunoSEQ multiplex PCR. V, J and clone size derive from that table, while D and trimming were established from the DNA sequence. The sample has approximately 50,000 clones; around 85% are singletons. Sequencing was done on a sample of peripheral blood. The TCR sequence derives from a man in his 60s with acute or convalescent COVID-19. The rearrangement links TRBV6-5 to TRBJ2-1, with 8 nucleotides matching TRBD1. The CDR3 reads CASSFPGGGAYNEQFF. In DNA, the CDR3 is TGTGCCAGCAGTTTTCCAGGGGGCGGGGCCTACAATGAGCAGTTCTTC.